Given below is one TCR beta chain in context. This clonotype was counted only a few times. What antigen it recognizes has not been identified. The record has no base qualities; no much larger clone is one base away. From the second PCR step on, the TCR alpha and beta chain libraries were amplified in separate reactions. The CMV status of each donor was determined by measuring IFNgamma production from CD4+ T cells after fresh PBMCs had been stimulated overnight with CMV viral lysate. CD4 T cells were positively selected with Miltenyi beads, followed by positive selection of CD8 T cells from the CD4-negative fraction. Cells were stained for CD3, CD4, CD8, CD45RA, CD27 and a live/dead dye and were sorted on a BD Aria II into four subsets based on CD45RA and CD27. Blood was obtained from a few healthy volunteers, and the blood from each volunteer was fractionated into CD4 and CD8 T cells and subsequently into four differentiation subsets. Roughly 0.11 L of peripheral blood was drawn per donor, and PBMC were isolated by Ficoll-Paque PLUS density-gradient centrifugation. Sorted cells were lysed in RLT buffer, after which RNA was extracted using a Qiagen RNeasy kit and stored at -80 degrees C.

These data originate in a study of naive and memory T cell subsets (dated by TCRdb to the late 2010s). Concerning the study at large: An open-source, UMI-based TCR alpha and beta sequencing pipeline was applied to sorted naive and memory peripheral blood T cell subsets. Complete agreement was observed between the functional CMV T cell responses and the IgG serology results. RNA was DNase-treated and reverse transcribed with TCR constant-region primers, mostly using SuperScript III. Overall study results and their limits: The repertoire findings for the naive and memory subsets could not be validated against a ground truth because none was available. Naive repertoires, especially CD8, contained a few larger clonotypes, possibly memory cells re-expressing CD45RA. TCR abundance followed a power law whose exponent differed between naive and memory subsets but was consistent across the three individuals. After error correction, only a single occurrence was seen for over 95% of naive TCR sequences, so much steeper abundance distributions were produced than in memory subsets. RNA-based TCR counts may be influenced by expression changes linked to T cell activation and differentiation. In both CD4 and CD8 cells, a rise in Gini index and a fall in Shannon and inverse Simpson diversity were observed from naive through CM, EM and EMRA. Clonotypes were defined as single alpha or beta chain sequences, not paired alpha/beta receptors.

The receptor library was made with UMI-ligation and nested PCR. An equimolar mix of two oligonucleotides covering both TRBC1 and TRBC2 was used as the beta constant-region primer. A single-stranded oligonucleotide carrying the SP2 primer and a 12-nucleotide UMI was ligated to the 3' end of the cDNA by T4 RNA ligase 1. Four rounds of PCR, combining the SP2 primer with nested alpha and beta constant-region primers, were used to amplify the ligated cDNA. Incubation of the ligation reaction was carried out at 16 degrees C for about 18-25 hours. PCR2 was typically run as a SYBR Green qPCR and stopped at a predetermined threshold to prevent over-amplification. Every purification after the first one was done using Agencourt AMPure XP magnetic beads. Library amounts were measured by Qubit and library quality was assessed on a TapeStation, where the main peak was expected at around 650 bp. Pooled libraries were sequenced on an Illumina MiSeq with v2 2x251 paired-end kits, typically giving roughly 0.9-2.3 million reads per sample. Libraries were pooled at around 4 nM per sample, and about 4.5-7.5% PhiX was added to improve cluster recognition. The authors' analysis ran thus. Decombinator assigned V and J genes to Demultiplexor-processed FASTQ reads by tag matching, allowing a single base-pair mismatch. UMIs were used by Collapsinator to correct both sequencing errors and frequency errors arising from PCR heterogeneity. CDR3Translator translated TCRs and extracted CDR3s from the conserved cysteine to the FGXG phenylalanine, flagging non-productive sequences. Gini, Shannon entropy and inverse Simpson indices were calculated on repertoires that had been subsampled to equal numbers of UMI-defined TCRs. Within the linear range, a power law was fitted by maximum likelihood to the distributions of clonotype abundance. For one naive CD8 sample, the pipeline and MIGEC produced similar UMI counts, unique TCR numbers and clonal distributions. One analysis removed from the naive repertoire any naive TCRs that were also present in any memory subset from the same donor. A set of roughly 7,000 CMV-associated CDR3 sequences, compiled from VDJdb and a published dataset, was used to search the repertoires. Using fastp trimming at Q25 and MiXCR clonotype assembly, TCRdb reanalyzed the public sequencing data and kept in-frame beta chains. CDR3 protein duplicates are merged, each entry listing the most common genes and DNA. These V and J calls derive from TCRdb rather than the authors' analysis. The sample table lists some 150,000 distinct CDR3 sequences, 15% to 20% of them with a count of one. Together, the top ten hold just over 0.14% of the sample.

The source of this sequence is a human donor in good health. Input material: naive CD4+ T cells from blood. In the paper's terms, the cell subset or site label means: naive T cells, CD45RA high CD27+.

The CDR3 region: CASHAGLGNTGELFF. The sequenced DNA: TGCGCCAGCCACGCGGGGCTAGGGAACACCGGGGAGCTGTTTTTT. This receptor chain uses TRBV5-1 and TRBJ2-2; a tentative D call is TRBD2 (6 bases match). V loses 7 bases, J loses 1 base, and the germline ends lie 14 bases apart. The germline V gene provides CDR1 SGHRS and CDR2 YFSETQ. Measured from the cysteine to the phenylalanine, the CDR3 is 15 residues long. Just the 45-base CDR3 DNA is kept, in frame starting at base 1. The entire variable domain, with the stretches around the CDR3 drawn from the reference TRBV5-1 and TRBJ2-2 proteins, is KAGVTQTPRYLIKTRGQQVTLSCSPISGHRSVSWYQQTPGQGLQFLFEYFSETQRNKGNFPGRFSGRQFSNSRSEMNVSTLELGDSALYLCASHAGLGNTGELFFGEGSRLTVL.